This is a list of T cell receptor beta chains from one sample in a study of T cell responses to AZD1222 COVID-19 vaccine. Produced via immunoSEQ multiplex PCR; TCRdb's table is partial and in-frame only. The table has around 97,000 clones, 91% seen once; the top ten hold over 40%. Source: peripheral blood, taken on day 0 of AZD1222 vaccination. The receptors were gathered from an adult in good health. CDR3s include the opening cysteine and the closing phenylalanine or tryptophan. D genes are given only for firm matches. Not all rows give a size; the values are once, few, many and, for expanded clones, a class.

.	TRBV27	TRBJ1-6	.	CASSLTESSYNSPLHF	TGTGCCAGCAGTTTAACGGAGAGCTCCTATAATTCACCCCTCCACTTT
.	TRBV12-3/TRBV12-4	TRBJ1-2	once	CASSSLTAGYTF	TGTGCCAGCAGTTCATTGACAGCGGGCTACACCTTC
TRBD2	TRBV11-2	TRBJ2-1	.	CASSLVPLAGGNEQFF	TGTGCCAGCAGCTTAGTTCCCCTAGCGGGAGGTAATGAGCAGTTCTTC
.	TRBV4-1	TRBJ2-1	.	CASSPPAGNEQFF	TGCGCCAGCAGCCCGCCCGCTGGCAATGAGCAGTTCTTC
TRBD1	TRBV4-3	TRBJ2-2	.	CASSPGQGANTGELFF	TGCGCCAGCAGCCCTGGACAGGGCGCGAACACCGGGGAGCTGTTTTTT
.	TRBV3-1/TRBV3-2	TRBJ2-1	.	CASSPDYNEQFF	TGTGCCAGCAGCCCCGACTATAATGAGCAGTTCTTC
TRBD1	TRBV18	TRBJ1-1	.	CASSFPTGGSTEAFF	TGTGCCAGCTCATTTCCGACAGGGGGTAGTACTGAAGCTTTCTTT
TRBD2	TRBV10-3	TRBJ2-1	.	CASSRGFAGESNEQFF	TGTGCCAGCAGTCGAGGGTTTGCGGGAGAGAGCAATGAGCAGTTCTTC
.	TRBV7-9	TRBJ2-5	.	CASSLDGGGGETQYF	TGTGCCAGCAGCTTAGATGGGGGAGGGGGAGAGACCCAGTACTTC
TRBD2	TRBV3-1/TRBV3-2	TRBJ2-2	.	CASSQEGSLAGAVGELFF	TGTGCCAGCAGCCAAGAAGGGAGCCTAGCGGGAGCCGTCGGGGAGCTGTTTTTT
TRBD2	TRBV6-5	TRBJ2-3	.	CASSYSGIRTDTQYF	TGTGCCAGCAGTTACAGCGGGATTCGCACAGATACGCAGTATTTT
.	TRBV28	TRBJ1-1	once	CASRLLGDTEAFF	TGTGCCAGCAGACTACTAGGGGACACTGAAGCTTTCTTT
.	TRBV11-2	TRBJ1-5	.	CASSWGDKNQPQHF	TGTGCCAGCAGTTGGGGGGACAAAAATCAGCCCCAGCATTTT
.	TRBV6-5	TRBJ1-1	.	CASTVGTTGRRDAFF	TGTGCCAGCACCGTAGGGACTACAGGGAGGAGGGACGCTTTCTTT
TRBD2	TRBV7-9	TRBJ2-1	.	CASSLGLAERDEQFF	TGTGCCAGCAGCTTAGGCCTAGCGGAGAGGGATGAGCAGTTCTTC
TRBD1	TRBV7-9	TRBJ1-1	.	CASSGRTGNTEAFF	TGTGCCAGCAGCGGAAGGACAGGGAACACTGAAGCTTTCTTT
TRBD2	TRBV5-1	TRBJ2-5	.	CASSLAGGMYQETQYF	TGCGCCAGCAGCTTAGCGGGAGGGATGTACCAAGAGACCCAGTACTTC
.	TRBV30	TRBJ1-2	.	CAWTVQTNYGYTF	TGTGCCTGGACTGTACAGACTAACTATGGCTACACCTTC
.	TRBV7-8	TRBJ2-7	once	CASSPPLREFTYEQYF	TGTGCCAGCAGCCCTCCCCTGAGGGAGTTCACCTACGAGCAGTACTTC
TRBD2	TRBV11-2	TRBJ2-1	.	CATSRLAGNNEQFF	TGTGCCACTAGTCGGCTAGCGGGCAACAATGAGCAGTTCTTC
.	TRBV19	TRBJ1-5	.	CASSEGMVYNQPQHF	TGTGCCAGTAGTGAGGGGATGGTATACAATCAGCCCCAGCATTTT
TRBD2	TRBV6-5	TRBJ2-7	.	CASSSSGRARNEQYF	TGTGCCAGCAGTTCTAGCGGGAGGGCAAGGAACGAGCAGTACTTC
TRBD1	TRBV15	TRBJ1-5	.	CATASEGAFQPQHF	TGTGCCACCGCGAGCGAGGGGGCCTTTCAGCCCCAGCATTTT
TRBD1	TRBV15	TRBJ2-3	.	CATSGSGTGFSDTQYF	TGTGCCACCAGCGGCTCCGGGACAGGGTTCTCAGATACGCAGTATTTT
TRBD1	TRBV3-1/TRBV3-2	TRBJ1-2	.	CASSQDIQGSYGYTF	TGTGCCAGCAGCCAAGATATACAGGGGAGCTATGGCTACACCTTC
.	TRBV9	TRBJ2-2	once	CASSVRDFNTGELFF	TGTGCCAGCAGCGTGCGCGACTTCAACACCGGGGAGCTGTTTTTT
.	TRBV28	TRBJ1-1	.	CASSPQNTEAFF	TGTGCCAGCAGTCCACAGAACACTGAAGCTTTCTTT
TRBD1	TRBV6-6	TRBJ2-7	once	CASSAPDRGNSYEQYF	TGTGCCAGCAGCGCCCCGGACAGGGGGAATTCCTACGAGCAGTACTTC
.	TRBV13	TRBJ2-3	.	CASSSVENLRGNTDTQYF	TGTGCCAGCAGCTCCGTAGAAAACCTCAGGGGTAACACAGATACGCAGTATTTT
.	TRBV7-9	TRBJ1-4	.	CASSPLEDRPYEKLFF	TGTGCCAGCAGCCCTCTAGAGGACAGACCTTATGAAAAACTGTTTTTT
TRBD1	TRBV18	TRBJ1-1	once	CASSSGTDLTEAFF	TGTGCCAGCTCATCCGGGACAGATCTCACTGAAGCTTTCTTT
.	TRBV28	TRBJ2-7	.	CASSDSYEQYF	TGTGCCAGCTCAGATTCCTACGAGCAGTACTTC
.	TRBV27	TRBJ2-1	.	CASSLSRGDEQFF	TGTGCCAGCAGTTTATCGCGCGGAGATGAGCAGTTCTTC
TRBD1	TRBV30	TRBJ1-6	.	CAWSVGTGRIPLHF	TGTGCCTGGAGTGTCGGGACAGGGCGAATTCCCCTCCACTTT
.	TRBV6-6	TRBJ1-5	.	CASSPPSGNQPQHF	TGTGCCAGCAGCCCTCCCTCGGGGAATCAGCCCCAGCATTTT
.	TRBV5-1	TRBJ1-5	.	CASSWGQGNDQPQHF	TGCGCCAGCAGCTGGGGTCAGGGGAATGATCAGCCCCAGCATTTT
.	TRBV30	TRBJ2-2	.	CAWNRGKNTGELFF	TGTGCCTGGAACAGAGGGAAGAACACCGGGGAGCTGTTTTTT
.	TRBV3-1/TRBV3-2	TRBJ2-2	.	CASSPTGGVPGELFF	TGTGCCAGCAGCCCTACGGGCGGGGTCCCCGGGGAGCTGTTTTTT
.	TRBV18	TRBJ1-1	once	CASSPAGGVTEAFF	TGTGCCAGCTCACCGGCCGGGGGTGTGACTGAAGCTTTCTTT
TRBD2	TRBV4-3	TRBJ2-1	.	CASSQDGTSGYNEQFF	TGCGCCAGCAGCCAAGACGGGACTAGCGGTTACAATGAGCAGTTCTTC
.	TRBV5-1	TRBJ1-1	.	CASSLVTGPLYTEAFF	TGCGCCAGCAGCTTGGTTACCGGGCCGCTCTACACTGAAGCTTTCTTT
TRBD1	TRBV10-3	TRBJ2-7	few	CAISEPGTGPTYEQYF	TGTGCCATCAGTGAGCCGGGGACAGGACCTACCTACGAGCAGTACTTC
TRBD1	TRBV28	TRBJ1-5	.	CASSPGGNNQPQHF	TGTGCCAGCAGCCCAGGGGGGAACAATCAGCCCCAGCATTTT
.	TRBV12-5	TRBJ1-1	.	CASAIQTGTNTEAFF	TGTGCTAGTGCCATTCAGACAGGAACGAACACTGAAGCTTTCTTT
.	TRBV5-1	TRBJ1-1	.	CASSLVMNTEAFF	TGCGCCAGCAGCTTAGTAATGAACACTGAAGCTTTCTTT
.	TRBV9	TRBJ2-7	.	CASSAIQGYEQYF	TGTGCCAGCAGCGCGATACAGGGATACGAGCAGTACTTC
TRBD1	TRBV5-1	TRBJ2-3	.	CASSNDRASRTDTQYF	TGCGCCAGCAGCAACGACAGGGCCTCGCGCACAGATACGCAGTATTTT
TRBD1	TRBV19	TRBJ1-1	.	CASSIGDRLNTEAFF	TGTGCCAGTAGTATCGGGGACAGACTGAACACTGAAGCTTTCTTT
.	TRBV28	TRBJ2-1	.	CASSLGNEQFF	TGTGCCAGCAGTTTGGGCAATGAGCAGTTCTTC
TRBD2	TRBV11-2	TRBJ2-7	.	CASSPLLGTGGPGYEQYF	TGTGCCAGCAGCCCTTTATTGGGCACGGGAGGGCCTGGCTACGAGCAGTACTTC
.	TRBV5-6	TRBJ2-7	.	CASSLWDTYEQYF	TGTGCCAGCAGCTTGTGGGATACCTACGAGCAGTACTTC
.	TRBV19	TRBJ2-3	.	CASRPTGLNTQYF	TGTGCCAGTAGACCTACAGGGTTGAATACGCAGTATTTT
.	TRBV27	TRBJ2-1	.	CASSRRTGLADYNEQFF	TGTGCCAGCAGTCGTCGAACAGGGCTAGCGGACTACAATGAGCAGTTCTTC
TRBD2	TRBV6-6	TRBJ2-1	.	CASSYRRGDEQFF	TGTGCCAGCAGTTACCGGCGGGGGGATGAGCAGTTCTTC
.	TRBV7-9	TRBJ2-7	.	CASRSGPEAEQYF	TGTGCCAGCAGATCCGGGCCCGAAGCCGAGCAGTACTTC